These T cell receptor beta chains were read from a single sample in a study of cytomegalovirus exposure and HLA in healthy donors. The protocol was immunoSEQ multiplex PCR, while the TCRdb copy is restricted to in-frame clones and leaves out a portion. Altogether about 97,000 clones are present, around 85% being singletons, with the ten largest covering approximately 3.9%. Specimen: PBMCs. These receptors were collected from a man aged 25-40 years in good health and CMV-seronegative. Both conserved end residues are part of each CDR3. The D gene is left open where the match is weak. Where a row states a size, it is once, few, many or the class of an expanded clone; other rows omit it.

len: 14
v_gene: TRBV27
j_gene: TRBJ2-7
d_gene: .
abundance: once
CDR3nt: TGTGCCAGCAGTTTAGAAGGAGGTACAGACGAGCAGTACTTC
CDR3aa: CASSLEGGTDEQYF

len: 14
v_gene: TRBV4-2
j_gene: TRBJ2-7
d_gene: .
abundance: .
CDR3nt: TGTGCCAGCAGCCAGGGGCCCTATACCTACGAGCAGTACTTC
CDR3aa: CASSQGPYTYEQYF

len: 14
v_gene: TRBV28
j_gene: TRBJ2-7
d_gene: .
abundance: .
CDR3nt: TGTGCCAGCAGTTTCCAACAGATGTACGTGGAGCAGTACTTC
CDR3aa: CASSFQQMYVEQYF

len: 12
v_gene: TRBV19
j_gene: TRBJ1-1
d_gene: .
abundance: few
CDR3nt: TGTGCCAGTAGTATTAGGAACACTGAAGCTTTCTTT
CDR3aa: CASSIRNTEAFF

len: 16
v_gene: TRBV4-1
j_gene: TRBJ1-5
d_gene: .
abundance: .
CDR3nt: TGCGCCAGCAGCCAAGCCACAGGATATAGCAATCAGCCCCAGCATTTT
CDR3aa: CASSQATGYSNQPQHF

len: 14
v_gene: TRBV6-1
j_gene: TRBJ2-2
d_gene: .
abundance: few
CDR3nt: TGTGCCAGCAGTGAATCGGGGAACACCGGGGAGCTGTTTTTT
CDR3aa: CASSESGNTGELFF

len: 15
v_gene: TRBV9
j_gene: TRBJ2-5
d_gene: TRBD1
abundance: .
CDR3nt: TGTGCCAGCAGCGGCCAGACAGGGGGCCCAGAGACCCAGTACTTC
CDR3aa: CASSGQTGGPETQYF

len: 15
v_gene: TRBV6-6
j_gene: TRBJ2-1
d_gene: TRBD2
abundance: .
CDR3nt: TGTGCCAGCATCCGGGGACTAGGTTCCTACAATGAGCAGTTCTTC
CDR3aa: CASIRGLGSYNEQFF

len: 17
v_gene: TRBV5-1
j_gene: TRBJ2-3
d_gene: .
abundance: .
CDR3nt: TGCGCCAGCAGCCCCAGAGGAGCAGCCCAATCGGTTTATACGCAGTATTTT
CDR3aa: CASSPRGAAQSVYTQYF

len: 14
v_gene: TRBV25-1
j_gene: TRBJ2-3
d_gene: .
abundance: .
CDR3nt: TGTGCCAGCAGTGAAGTAGGTCAGGCAGATACGCAGTATTTT
CDR3aa: CASSEVGQADTQYF

len: 15
v_gene: TRBV15
j_gene: TRBJ2-1
d_gene: TRBD2
abundance: .
CDR3nt: TGTGCCACCAGCAGGACTAGCGAGGGAGTCAATGAGCAGTTCTTC
CDR3aa: CATSRTSEGVNEQFF

len: 13
v_gene: TRBV14
j_gene: TRBJ2-5
d_gene: TRBD2
abundance: .
CDR3nt: TGTGCCAGCAGCCAAGTCGGGGGGGAGACCCAGTACTTC
CDR3aa: CASSQVGGETQYF

len: 14
v_gene: TRBV27
j_gene: TRBJ1-2
d_gene: .
abundance: .
CDR3nt: TGTGCCAGCAGTTTAGACACCAGGGGATATGGCTACACCTTC
CDR3aa: CASSLDTRGYGYTF

len: 15
v_gene: TRBV7-3
j_gene: TRBJ2-3
d_gene: .
abundance: .
CDR3nt: TGTGCCAGCAGCTTAAGTGGAGGGAGCACAGATACGCAGTATTTT
CDR3aa: CASSLSGGSTDTQYF

len: 13
v_gene: TRBV9
j_gene: TRBJ2-3
d_gene: .
abundance: .
CDR3nt: TGTGCCAGCAGACCAGTCAGCACAGATACGCAGTATTTT
CDR3aa: CASRPVSTDTQYF

len: 13
v_gene: TRBV13
j_gene: TRBJ2-1
d_gene: .
abundance: .
CDR3nt: TGTGCCAGCAGCTCCGGGGGGCCGAATGAGCAGTTCTTC
CDR3aa: CASSSGGPNEQFF

len: 15
v_gene: TRBV25-1
j_gene: TRBJ2-2
d_gene: .
abundance: .
CDR3nt: TGTGCCAGCAGTGAATTAGAACAGGCAACCGGGGAGCTGTTTTTT
CDR3aa: CASSELEQATGELFF

len: 17
v_gene: TRBV28
j_gene: TRBJ1-5
d_gene: TRBD1
abundance: .
CDR3nt: TGTGCCAGCAGTCCACTCCACAGGGGTTATAGCAATCAGCCCCAGCATTTT
CDR3aa: CASSPLHRGYSNQPQHF

len: 15
v_gene: TRBV21-1
j_gene: TRBJ2-4
d_gene: .
abundance: few
CDR3nt: TGTGCCAGCAGCATGCCGGACAGGGTCATTGACATTCAGTACTTC
CDR3aa: CASSMPDRVIDIQYF

len: 13
v_gene: TRBV7-2
j_gene: TRBJ1-1
d_gene: .
abundance: .
CDR3nt: TGTGCCAGCAGCTTAGAGGGGCGCACTGAAGCTTTCTTT
CDR3aa: CASSLEGRTEAFF

len: 15
v_gene: TRBV10-3
j_gene: TRBJ2-2
d_gene: .
abundance: .
CDR3nt: TGTGCCATCAGTGAGGTGGCAGGCAGGACCGGGGAGCTGTTTTTT
CDR3aa: CAISEVAGRTGELFF

len: 13
v_gene: TRBV7-9
j_gene: TRBJ2-2
d_gene: .
abundance: .
CDR3nt: TGTGCCAGCAGCTTAGGAGAGATCGGGGAGCTGTTTTTT
CDR3aa: CASSLGEIGELFF

len: 14
v_gene: TRBV6-5
j_gene: TRBJ1-4
d_gene: TRBD1
abundance: few
CDR3nt: TGTGCCAGCAGTAACAGGGGGCGGAATGAAAAACTGTTTTTT
CDR3aa: CASSNRGRNEKLFF

len: 14
v_gene: TRBV19
j_gene: TRBJ2-7
d_gene: .
abundance: .
CDR3nt: TGTGCCAGTAGTGCCAGCCGGGACTCCGCCGAGCAGTACTTC
CDR3aa: CASSASRDSAEQYF